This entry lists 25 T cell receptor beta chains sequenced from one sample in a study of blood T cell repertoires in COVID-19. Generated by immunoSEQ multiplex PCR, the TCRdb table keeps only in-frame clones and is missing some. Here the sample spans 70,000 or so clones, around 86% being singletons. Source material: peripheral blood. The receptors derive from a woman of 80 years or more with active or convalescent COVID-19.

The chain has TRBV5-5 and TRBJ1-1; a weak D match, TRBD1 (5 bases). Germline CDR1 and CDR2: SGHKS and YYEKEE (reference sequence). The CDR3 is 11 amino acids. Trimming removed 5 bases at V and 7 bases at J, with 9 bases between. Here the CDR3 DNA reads TGTGCCAGCAGTGGGGCCCTTGAAGCTTTCTTT. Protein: CASSGALEAFF.

CDR3 region: CASSERQGSGGYTF. The CDR3 coding sequence is TGTGCCAGCAGCGAAAGACAGGGTAGTGGTGGCTACACCTTC. The J gene is TRBJ1-2, the V gene TRBV7-2, with 7 bases aligning to TRBD1. This CDR3 has 14 residues. CDR1 is SGHTA, CDR2 FQGNSA, per germline. Germline trimming cut 5 bases from V and 7 bases from J; bases unmatched to any gene: 10.

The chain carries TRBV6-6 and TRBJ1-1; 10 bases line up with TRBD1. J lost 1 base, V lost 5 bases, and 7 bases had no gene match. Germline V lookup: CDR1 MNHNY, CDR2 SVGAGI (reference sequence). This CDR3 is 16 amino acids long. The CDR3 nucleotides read TGTGCCAGCAGTGGAGACAGGGGGCAGGGGAACACTGAAGCTTTCTTT. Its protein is CASSGDRGQGNTEAFF.

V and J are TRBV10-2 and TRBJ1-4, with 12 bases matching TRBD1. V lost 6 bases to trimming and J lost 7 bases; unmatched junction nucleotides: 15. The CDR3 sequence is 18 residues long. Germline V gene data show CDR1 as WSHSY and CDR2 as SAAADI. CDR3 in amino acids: CASRPGTGGSGGREKLFF. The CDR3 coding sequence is TGCGCCAGCAGACCCGGGACAGGGGGCTCTGGGGGGCGTGAAAAACTGTTTTTT.

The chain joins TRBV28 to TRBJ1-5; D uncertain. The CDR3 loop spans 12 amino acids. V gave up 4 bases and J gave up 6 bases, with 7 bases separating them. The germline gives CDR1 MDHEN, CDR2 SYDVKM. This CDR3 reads CASSSSVQPQHF. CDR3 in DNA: TGTGCCAGCAGTTCGTCGGTTCAGCCCCAGCATTTT.

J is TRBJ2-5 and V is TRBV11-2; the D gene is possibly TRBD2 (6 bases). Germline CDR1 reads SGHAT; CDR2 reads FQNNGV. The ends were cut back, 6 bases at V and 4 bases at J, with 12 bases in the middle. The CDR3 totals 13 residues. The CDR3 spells CASRFQGGETQYF. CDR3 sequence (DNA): TGTGCCAGCAGGTTTCAGGGAGGAGAGACCCAGTACTTC.

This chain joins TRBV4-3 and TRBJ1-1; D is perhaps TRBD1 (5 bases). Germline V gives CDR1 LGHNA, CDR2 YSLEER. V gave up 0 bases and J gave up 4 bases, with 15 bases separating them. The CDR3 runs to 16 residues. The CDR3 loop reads CASSQDIDSSSTEAFF. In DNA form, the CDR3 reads TGCGCCAGCAGCCAAGATATCGACAGTTCGAGCACTGAAGCTTTCTTT.

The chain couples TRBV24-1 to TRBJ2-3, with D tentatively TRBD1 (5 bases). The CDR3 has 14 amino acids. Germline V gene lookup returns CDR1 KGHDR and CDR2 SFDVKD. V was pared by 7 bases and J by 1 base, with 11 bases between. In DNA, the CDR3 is TGTGCCACCAGCCCAGGGTTAGGCACAGATACGCAGTATTTT. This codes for CATSPGLGTDTQYF.

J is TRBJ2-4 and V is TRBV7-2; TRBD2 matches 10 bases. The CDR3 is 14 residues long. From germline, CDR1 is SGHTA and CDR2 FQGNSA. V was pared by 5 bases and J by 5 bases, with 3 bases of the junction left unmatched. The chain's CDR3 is CASSPAGGENIQYF. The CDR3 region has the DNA TGTGCCAGCAGCCCAGCGGGGGGGGAAAACATTCAGTACTTC.

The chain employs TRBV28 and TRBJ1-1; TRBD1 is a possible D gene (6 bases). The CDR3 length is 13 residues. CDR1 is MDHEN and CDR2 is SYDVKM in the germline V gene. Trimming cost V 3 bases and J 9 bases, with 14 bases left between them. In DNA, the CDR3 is TGTGCCAGCAGTTTTTCGAAGACAGGAAAAGCTTTCTTT. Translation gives CASSFSKTGKAFF.

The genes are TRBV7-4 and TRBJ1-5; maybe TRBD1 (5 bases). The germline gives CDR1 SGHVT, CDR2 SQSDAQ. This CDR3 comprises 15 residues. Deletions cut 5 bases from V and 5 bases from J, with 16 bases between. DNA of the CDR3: TGTGCCAGCAGCCCTAGCGGGGGTCCGGATCAGCCCCAGCATTTT. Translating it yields CASSPSGGPDQPQHF.

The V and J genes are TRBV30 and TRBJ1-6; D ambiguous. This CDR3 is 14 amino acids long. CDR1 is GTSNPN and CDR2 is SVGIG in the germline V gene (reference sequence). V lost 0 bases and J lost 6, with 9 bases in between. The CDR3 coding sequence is TGTGCCTGGAGTGTAAACGGAGCTAATTCACCCCTCCACTTT. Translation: CAWSVNGANSPLHF. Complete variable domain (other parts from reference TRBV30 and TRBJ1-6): SQTIHQWPATLVQPVGSPLSLECTVEGTSNPNLYWYRQAAGRGLQLLFYSVGIGQISSEVPQNLSASRPQDRQFILSSKKLLLSDSGFYLCAWSVNGANSPLHFGNGTRLTVT.

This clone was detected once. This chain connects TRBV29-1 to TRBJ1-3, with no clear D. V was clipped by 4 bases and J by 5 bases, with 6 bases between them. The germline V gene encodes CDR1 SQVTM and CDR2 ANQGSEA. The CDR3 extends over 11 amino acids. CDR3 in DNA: TGCAGCGTTGGTAGTCGAAACACCATATATTTT. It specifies CSVGSRNTIYF.

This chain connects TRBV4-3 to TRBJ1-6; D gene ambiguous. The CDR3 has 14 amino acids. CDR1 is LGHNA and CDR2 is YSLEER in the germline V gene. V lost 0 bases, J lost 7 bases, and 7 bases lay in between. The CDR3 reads CASSQDHQNSPLHF. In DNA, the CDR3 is TGCGCCAGCAGCCAAGATCATCAAAATTCACCCCTCCACTTT.

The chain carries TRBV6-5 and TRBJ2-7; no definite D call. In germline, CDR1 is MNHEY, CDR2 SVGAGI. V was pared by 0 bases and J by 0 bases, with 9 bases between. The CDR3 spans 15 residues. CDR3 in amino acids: CASSYSSDGSYEQYF. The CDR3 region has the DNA TGTGCCAGCAGTTACTCGAGCGACGGCTCCTACGAGCAGTACTTC.

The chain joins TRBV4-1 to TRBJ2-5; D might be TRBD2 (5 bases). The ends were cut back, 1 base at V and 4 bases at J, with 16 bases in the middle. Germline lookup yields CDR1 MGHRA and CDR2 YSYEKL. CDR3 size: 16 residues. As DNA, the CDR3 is TGCGCCAGCAGCCAAGTTTGGACCGCCGAGGGAGAGACCCAGTACTTC. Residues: CASSQVWTAEGETQYF.

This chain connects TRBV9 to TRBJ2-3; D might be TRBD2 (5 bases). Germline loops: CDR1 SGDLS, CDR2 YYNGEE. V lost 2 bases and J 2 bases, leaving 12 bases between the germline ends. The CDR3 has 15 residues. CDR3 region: CASSVYDGLTDTQYF. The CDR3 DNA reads TGTGCCAGCAGCGTCTACGACGGACTCACAGATACGCAGTATTTT. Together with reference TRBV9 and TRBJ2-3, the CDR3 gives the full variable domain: DSGVTQTPKHLITATGQRVTLRCSPRSGDLSVYWYQQSLDQGLQFLIQYYNGEERAKGNILERFSAQQFPDLHSELNLSSLELGDSALYFCASSVYDGLTDTQYFGPGTRLTVL.

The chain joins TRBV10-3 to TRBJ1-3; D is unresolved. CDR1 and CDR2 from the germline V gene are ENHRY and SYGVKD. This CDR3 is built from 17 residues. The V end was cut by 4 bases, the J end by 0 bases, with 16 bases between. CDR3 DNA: TGTGCCATCAGTGTTACCCCGGGAGGATACTCTGGAAACACCATATATTTT. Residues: CAISVTPGGYSGNTIYF.

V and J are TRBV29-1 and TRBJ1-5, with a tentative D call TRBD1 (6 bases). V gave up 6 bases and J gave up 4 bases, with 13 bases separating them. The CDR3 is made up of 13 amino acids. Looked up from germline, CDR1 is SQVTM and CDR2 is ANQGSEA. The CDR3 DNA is TGCAGCGTCCGGGACAATTGGAATCAGCCCCAGCATTTT. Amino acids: CSVRDNWNQPQHF.

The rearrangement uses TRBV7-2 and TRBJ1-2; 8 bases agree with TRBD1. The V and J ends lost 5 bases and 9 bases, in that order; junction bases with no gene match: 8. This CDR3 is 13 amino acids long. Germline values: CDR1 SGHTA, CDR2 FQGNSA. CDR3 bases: TGTGCCAGCAGCATCGGACAGGGCTTTAGCTACACCTTC. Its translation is CASSIGQGFSYTF.

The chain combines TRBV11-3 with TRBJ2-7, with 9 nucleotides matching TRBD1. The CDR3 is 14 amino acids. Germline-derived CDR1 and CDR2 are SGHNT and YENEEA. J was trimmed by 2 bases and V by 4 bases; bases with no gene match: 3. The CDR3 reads CASSSGTGTYEQYF. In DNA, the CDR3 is TGTGCCAGCAGCTCCGGGACAGGGACCTACGAGCAGTACTTC.

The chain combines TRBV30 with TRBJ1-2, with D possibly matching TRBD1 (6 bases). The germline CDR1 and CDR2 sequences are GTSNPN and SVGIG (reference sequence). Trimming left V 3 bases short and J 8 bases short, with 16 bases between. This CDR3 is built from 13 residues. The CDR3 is CAWSNPGGWGYTF. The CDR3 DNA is TGTGCCTGGAGCAACCCGGGGGGCTGGGGCTACACCTTC.

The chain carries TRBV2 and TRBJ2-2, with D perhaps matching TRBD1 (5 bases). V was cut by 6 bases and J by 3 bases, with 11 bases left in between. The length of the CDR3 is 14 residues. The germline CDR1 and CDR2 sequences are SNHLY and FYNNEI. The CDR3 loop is CASRVDRYTGELFF. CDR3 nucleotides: TGTGCCAGCAGAGTCGACAGATACACCGGGGAGCTGTTTTTT.

The CDR3 region has the DNA TGCGCCAGCAGCCTCATGACTAGCGGGGGTAGGGAGACCCAGTACTTC. Protein: CASSLMTSGGRETQYF. The chain recombines TRBV5-1 with TRBJ2-5; TRBD2 matches 12 bases. Germline trimming cut 4 bases from V and 5 bases from J; bases unmatched to any gene: 9. Germline V gene sequence: CDR1 SGHRS, CDR2 YFSETQ. This CDR3 spans 16 amino acids. Complete variable domain (other parts from reference TRBV5-1 and TRBJ2-5): KAGVTQTPRYLIKTRGQQVTLSCSPISGHRSVSWYQQTPGQGLQFLFEYFSETQRNKGNFPGRFSGRQFSNSRSEMNVSTLELGDSALYLCASSLMTSGGRETQYFGPGTRLLVL.

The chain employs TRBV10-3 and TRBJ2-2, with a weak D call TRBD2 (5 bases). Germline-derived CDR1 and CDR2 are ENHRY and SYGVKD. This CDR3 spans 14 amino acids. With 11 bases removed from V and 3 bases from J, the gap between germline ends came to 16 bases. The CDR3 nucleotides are TGTGCCTCAACCAGCGGAGACGACACCGGGGAGCTGTTTTTT. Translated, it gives CASTSGDDTGELFF.